The clone carrying this TCR beta chain was counted ten times or more. Its specificity is not known. The TCR beta CDR3 regions underwent amplification using RNA transcripts as the source. The study used the HTBI primer set for a first-round RT-PCR of the TCR CDR3. TCRdb re-called the multiplex PCR reads with MiXCR, one entry per CDR3 protein. The sample shows 300,000 or so distinct CDR3 sequences, about 20% of them seen only once. The data belong to a study of T cells in Graves' hyperthyroidism and ophthalmopathy. Overall study: Specimen type is peripheral blood, collected at initial diagnosis prior to any treatment. Overall study results and limits: The model foresaw ophthalmopathy a median roughly 6.5 months prior to onset.

Graves' hyperthyroidism was deemed stable absent ophthalmopathy progression within 18 months. The study enrolled patients aged 18 to 65 with newly diagnosed hyperthyroidism of under 2 months' duration. Germline V gene data show CDR1 as PRHDT and CDR2 as FYEKMQ (reference sequence). V was pared by 2 bases and J by 0 bases, with 3 bases of the junction left unmatched. CDR3 length: 16 residues. The rearrangement joins TRBV13 to TRBJ2-3; TRBD2 aligns across 9 bases. The sequence was obtained from a woman aged 45-60 years with Graves' hyperthyroidism. The specimen was blood. CDR3 loop: CASSLRGGASTDTQYF. CDR3 nucleotide sequence: TGTGCCAGCAGCTTACGCGGGGGGGCGAGCACAGATACGCAGTATTTT.